These T cell receptor beta chains were read from a single sample in a study of T cells in Graves' hyperthyroidism and ophthalmopathy. One entry per CDR3 protein, called by TCRdb with MiXCR from the multiplex PCR reads. The sample includes approximately 610,000 distinct CDR3 sequences, 16% of them seen just once. The sample consisted of blood. These TCRs come from a woman younger than 30 with Graves' hyperthyroidism. Each CDR3 is given with its conserved first and last residue. A D gene is named only where the DNA matches it firmly. Clone size appears in some rows only: once, few, many, or a class for an expanded clone.

TRBD1	TRBV12-3/TRBV12-4	many	TRBJ1-4	TGTGCCAGCAGTTTAGCGCAGGGGGTTGAAAAACTGTTTTTT	CASSLAQGVEKLFF
-	TRBV2	many	TRBJ2-5	TGTGCCAGCAGTGTCGGGCGCTTCAAAGAGACCCAGTACTTC	CASSVGRFKETQYF
-	TRBV12-3/TRBV12-4	many	TRBJ1-2	TGTGCCAGCAGCCGAGACGCCTCAGGGAGATCTAACTATGGCTACACCTTC	CASSRDASGRSNYGYTF
-	TRBV4-3	many	TRBJ2-2	TGCGCCAGCAGCCAACCGGCGACAGAGCTTAACACCGGGGAGCTGTTTTTT	CASSQPATELNTGELFF
-	TRBV7-2	few	TRBJ2-5	TGTGCCAGCAGCTTAGGGGTCGTCGAGACCCAGTACTTC	CASSLGVVETQYF
-	TRBV6-2/TRBV6-3	many	TRBJ2-7	TGTGCCAGCAGTCACCTCCAGGAGTACTCCTACGAGCAGTACTTC	CASSHLQEYSYEQYF
-	TRBV29-1	-	TRBJ1-2	TGCAGCGTTGAAGATCTTCGGGAATATGGCTACACCTTC	CSVEDLREYGYTF
TRBD1	TRBV29-1	few	TRBJ1-5	TGCAGCGTCCCAGGGGGTGGCAGCAATCAGCCCCAGCATTTT	CSVPGGGSNQPQHF
TRBD1	TRBV12-3/TRBV12-4	-	TRBJ1-1	TGTGCCAGCAGTTGGGCAGGGGGCAACACTGAAGCTTTCTTT	CASSWAGGNTEAFF
TRBD1	TRBV20-1	many	TRBJ1-6	TGCAGTGCTCTGGACAGGGGATCCTATAATTCACCCCTCCACTTT	CSALDRGSYNSPLHF